One T cell receptor (beta chain) is described in this entry. The data were taken from a study of shared clonotypes between healthy human individuals. The V end lost 0 bases, the J end lost 2 bases, and 7 bases lay between the germline ends. Germline V CDR1 and CDR2: MNHNY, SVGAGI (reference sequence). The CDR3 has 15 residues. The method was immunoSEQ multiplex PCR; TCRdb's version includes in-frame clones alone and lacks a portion of them. The sample lists over a million clones; roughly 96% were seen once. This TCR came from a man aged 30 to 39 in good health. The sample consisted of naive CD4+ T cells sorted from blood. Subset noted: CD45RA+ positively selected. V usage is TRBV6-6 and J usage is TRBJ1-4; D is unclear. In nucleotides, the CDR3 is TGTGCCAGCAGTTACTCTGCCCGGACTAATGAAAAACTGTTTTTT. Translation gives CASSYSARTNEKLFF.